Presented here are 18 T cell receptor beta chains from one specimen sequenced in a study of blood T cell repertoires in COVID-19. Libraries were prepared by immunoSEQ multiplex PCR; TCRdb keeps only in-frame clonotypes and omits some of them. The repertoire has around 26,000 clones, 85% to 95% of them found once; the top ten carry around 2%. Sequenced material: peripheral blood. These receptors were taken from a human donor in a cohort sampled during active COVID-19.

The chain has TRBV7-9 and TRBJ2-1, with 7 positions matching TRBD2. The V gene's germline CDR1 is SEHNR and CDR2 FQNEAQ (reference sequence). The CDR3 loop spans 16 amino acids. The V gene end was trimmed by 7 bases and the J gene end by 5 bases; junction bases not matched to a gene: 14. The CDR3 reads CASTERAGETNNEQFF. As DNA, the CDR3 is TGTGCCAGCACCGAGCGGGCGGGAGAAACTAACAATGAGCAGTTCTTC. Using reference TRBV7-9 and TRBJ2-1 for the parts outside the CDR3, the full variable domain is DTGVSQNPRHKITKRGQNVTFRCDPISEHNRLYWYRQTLGQGPEFLTYFQNEAQLEKSRLLSDRFSAERPKGSFSTLEIQRTEQGDSAMYLCASTERAGETNNEQFFGPGTRLTVL.

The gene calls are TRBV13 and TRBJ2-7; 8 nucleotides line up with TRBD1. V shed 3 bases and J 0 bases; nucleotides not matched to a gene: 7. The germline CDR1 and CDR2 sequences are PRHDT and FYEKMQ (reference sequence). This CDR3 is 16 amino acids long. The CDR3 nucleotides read TGTGCCAGCAGCTTCGGGGGACAGGAGCTCTCCTACGAGCAGTACTTC. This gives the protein CASSFGGQELSYEQYF.

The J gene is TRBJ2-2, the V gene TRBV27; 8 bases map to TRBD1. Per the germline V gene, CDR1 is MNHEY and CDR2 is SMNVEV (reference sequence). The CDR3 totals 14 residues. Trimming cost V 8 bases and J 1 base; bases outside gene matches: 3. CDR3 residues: CASPGTGNTGELFF. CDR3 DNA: TGTGCCAGCCCCGGGACAGGGAACACCGGGGAGCTGTTTTTT.

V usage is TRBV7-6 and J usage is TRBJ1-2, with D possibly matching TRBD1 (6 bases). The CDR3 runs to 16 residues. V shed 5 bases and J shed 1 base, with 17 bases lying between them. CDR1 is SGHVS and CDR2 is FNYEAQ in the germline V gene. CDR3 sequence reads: CASSPQPYRDNYGYTF. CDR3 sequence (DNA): TGTGCCAGCAGCCCTCAACCTTACAGGGATAACTATGGCTACACCTTC.

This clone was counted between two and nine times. The CDR3 loop reads CASSLGRGDTGELFF. CDR3 DNA: TGTGCCAGCTCACTGGGGCGCGGGGACACCGGGGAGCTGTTTTTT. The chain links TRBV7-3 to TRBJ2-2; tentatively, D is TRBD2 (6 bases). The CDR3 has 15 residues. CDR1 SGHTA and CDR2 FQGTGA come from the germline V gene. V lost 8 bases and J 3 bases, leaving 16 bases between the germline ends.

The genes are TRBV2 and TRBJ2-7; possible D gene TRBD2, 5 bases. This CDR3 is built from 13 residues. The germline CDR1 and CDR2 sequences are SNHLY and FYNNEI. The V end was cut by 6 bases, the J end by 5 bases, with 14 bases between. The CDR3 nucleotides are TGTGCCAGCAGGTGGACCCAAGCGGACGAGCAGTACTTC. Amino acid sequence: CASRWTQADEQYF. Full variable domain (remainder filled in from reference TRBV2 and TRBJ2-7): EPEVTQTPSHQVTQMGQEVILRCVPISNHLYFYWYRQILGQKVEFLVSFYNNEISEKSEIFDDQFSVERPDGSNFTLKIRSTKLEDSAMYFCASRWTQADEQYFGPGTRLTVT.

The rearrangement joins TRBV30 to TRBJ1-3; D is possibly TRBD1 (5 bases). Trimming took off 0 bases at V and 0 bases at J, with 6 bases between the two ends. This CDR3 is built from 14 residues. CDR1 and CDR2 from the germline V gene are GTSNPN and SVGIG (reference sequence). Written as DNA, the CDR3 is TGTGCCTGGAGTGTGGGACTCTCTGGAAACACCATATATTTT. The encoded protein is CAWSVGLSGNTIYF.

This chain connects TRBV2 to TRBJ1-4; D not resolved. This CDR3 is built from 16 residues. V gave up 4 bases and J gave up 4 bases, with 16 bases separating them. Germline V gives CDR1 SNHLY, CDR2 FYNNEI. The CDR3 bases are TGTGCCAGCAGTGTTTTCCTCGCAGGCGTTAATGAAAAACTGTTTTTT. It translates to CASSVFLAGVNEKLFF. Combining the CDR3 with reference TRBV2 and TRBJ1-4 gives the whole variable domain EPEVTQTPSHQVTQMGQEVILRCVPISNHLYFYWYRQILGQKVEFLVSFYNNEISEKSEIFDDQFSVERPDGSNFTLKIRSTKLEDSAMYFCASSVFLAGVNEKLFFGSGTQLSVL.

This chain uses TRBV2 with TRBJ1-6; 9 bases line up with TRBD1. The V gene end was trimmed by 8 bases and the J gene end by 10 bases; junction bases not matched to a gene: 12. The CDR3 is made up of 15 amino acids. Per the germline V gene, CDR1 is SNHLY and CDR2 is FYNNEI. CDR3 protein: CASRDGTGRGSPLHF. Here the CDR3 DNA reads TGTGCCAGCCGGGACGGGACAGGGAGGGGGTCACCCCTCCACTTT.

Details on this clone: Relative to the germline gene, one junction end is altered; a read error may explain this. CDR3 protein: CASSLAGRGWAEAFF. For the CDR3, the DNA is TGCGCCAGCAGTTTGGCAGGCCGGGGTTGGGCTGAAGCTTTCTTT. The chain recombines TRBV5-1 with TRBJ1-1; no clear D. This CDR3 is 15 amino acids long. CDR1 is SGHRS and CDR2 is YFSETQ in the germline V gene.

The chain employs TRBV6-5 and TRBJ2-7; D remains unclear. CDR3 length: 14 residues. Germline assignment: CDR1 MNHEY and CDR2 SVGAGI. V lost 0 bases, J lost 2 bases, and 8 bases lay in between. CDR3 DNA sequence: TGTGCCAGCAGTTACTCGGCCAGTACCTACGAGCAGTACTTC. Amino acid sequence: CASSYSASTYEQYF.

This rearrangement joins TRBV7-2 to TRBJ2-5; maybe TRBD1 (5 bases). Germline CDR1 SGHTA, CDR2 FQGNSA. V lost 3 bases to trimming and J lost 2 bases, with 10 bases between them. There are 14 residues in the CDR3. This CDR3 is CASSFAGSQETQYF. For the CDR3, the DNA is TGTGCCAGCAGCTTTGCAGGGTCTCAAGAGACCCAGTACTTC.

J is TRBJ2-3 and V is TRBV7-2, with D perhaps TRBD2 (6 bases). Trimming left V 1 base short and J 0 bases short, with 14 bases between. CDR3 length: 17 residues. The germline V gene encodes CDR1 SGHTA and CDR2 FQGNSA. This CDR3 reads CASSLEVSGSSTDTQYF. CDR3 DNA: TGTGCCAGCAGCTTAGAAGTGAGCGGGTCAAGCACAGATACGCAGTATTTT.

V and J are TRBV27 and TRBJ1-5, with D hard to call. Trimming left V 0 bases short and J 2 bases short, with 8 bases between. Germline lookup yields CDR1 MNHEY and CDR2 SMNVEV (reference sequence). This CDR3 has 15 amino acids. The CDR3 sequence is CASSLSGRRNQPQHF. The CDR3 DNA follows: TGTGCCAGCAGTTTATCTGGGCGACGCAATCAGCCCCAGCATTTT.

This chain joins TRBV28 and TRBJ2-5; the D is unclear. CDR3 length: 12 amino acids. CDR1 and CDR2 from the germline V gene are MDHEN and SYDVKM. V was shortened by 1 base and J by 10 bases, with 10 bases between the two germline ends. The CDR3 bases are TGTGCCAGCAGTTTATCTGTCCGGGTCCAGTACTTC. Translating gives CASSLSVRVQYF.

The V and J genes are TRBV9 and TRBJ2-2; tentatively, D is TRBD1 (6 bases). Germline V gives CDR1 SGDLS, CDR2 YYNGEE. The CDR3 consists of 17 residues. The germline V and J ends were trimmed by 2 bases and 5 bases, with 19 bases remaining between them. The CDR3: CASSVIGTGYTTGELFF. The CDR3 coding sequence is TGTGCCAGCAGCGTCATTGGCACAGGGTATACGACCGGGGAGCTGTTTTTT.

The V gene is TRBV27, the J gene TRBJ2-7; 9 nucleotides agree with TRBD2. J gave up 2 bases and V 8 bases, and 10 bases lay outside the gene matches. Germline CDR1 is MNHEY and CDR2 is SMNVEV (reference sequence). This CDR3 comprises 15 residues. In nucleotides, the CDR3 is TGTGCCAGCCGGGACGGGACTAGCCACCCCTACGAGCAGTACTTC. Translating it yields CASRDGTSHPYEQYF.

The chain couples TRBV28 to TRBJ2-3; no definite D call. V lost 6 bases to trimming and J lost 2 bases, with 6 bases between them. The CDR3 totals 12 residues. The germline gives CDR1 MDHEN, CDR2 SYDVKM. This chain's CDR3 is CASSLYTDTQYF. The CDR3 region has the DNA TGTGCCAGCAGCCTGTACACAGATACGCAGTATTTT.